This passage covers 4 T cell receptor beta chains from one sample sequenced in a study of beta chain features in type 1 diabetes. The study, taken as a whole, reports: Shorter TCRB CDR3s, moderately but significantly so, were found in Type 1 diabetes patients in all four CD4+ subsets.

For these TCRs, the target antigens are not known. TCRB transcripts that were expressed got sequenced, as all of the isolated RNA had been reverse transcribed. Sequencing used immunoSEQ multiplex PCR; TCRdb keeps in-frame clones, though not all of them. The repertoire holds about 160,000 clones, with around 8.3% as singletons. Sequencing input: central memory CD4+ T cells from blood. These receptors all come from a young woman with type 1 diabetes.

A few counts support this clone. The DNA for the CDR3 is TGTGCCAGCAGTGGGAGTGTCCTTCGCTCCTACAATGAGCAGTTCTTC. Protein: CASSGSVLRSYNEQFF. The chain has TRBV2 and TRBJ2-1; D call uncertain. The CDR3 contains 16 residues. Per the germline V gene, CDR1 is SNHLY and CDR2 is FYNNEI. Trimming left V 4 bases short and J 0 bases short, with 13 bases between.

In its sample, this clone was seen a few times. The chain is built from TRBV18 and TRBJ2-5, with 8 bases fitting TRBD1. The germline gives CDR1 KGHSH, CDR2 LQKENI. This CDR3 comprises 14 residues. V shed 5 bases and J 4 bases; nucleotides not matched to a gene: 6. CDR3 DNA sequence: TGTGCCAGCTCAATGACAGGGGCGGCAGAGACCCAGTACTTC. Translation: CASSMTGAAETQYF.

The rearrangement uses TRBV5-6 and TRBJ2-7; 8 positions match TRBD1. CDR1 and CDR2 (germline): SGHDT, YYEEEE. V shed 3 bases and J 3 bases; nucleotides not matched to a gene: 2. This CDR3 spans 13 amino acids. CDR3 sequence: CASSSGQGYEQYF. The DNA of the CDR3 is TGTGCCAGCAGCTCTGGACAGGGCTACGAGCAGTACTTC. Full variable domain (missing parts from reference TRBV5-6 and TRBJ2-7): DAGVTQSPTHLIKTRGQQVTLRCSPKSGHDTVSWYQQALGQGPQFIFQYYEEEERQRGNFPDRFSGHQFPNYSSELNVNALLLGDSALYLCASSSGQGYEQYFGPGTRLTVT.

The table lists this clone with a few counts. This sequence joins TRBV18 and TRBJ2-7; 12 bases map to TRBD2. V shed 0 bases and J 4 bases; nucleotides not matched to a gene: 4. The CDR3 has 16 amino acids. Germline V gene data show CDR1 as KGHSH and CDR2 as LQKENI. DNA for the CDR3: TGTGCCAGCTCACCACCGCAACTAGCGGGAGGTTACGAGCAGTACTTC. Its translation is CASSPPQLAGGYEQYF.